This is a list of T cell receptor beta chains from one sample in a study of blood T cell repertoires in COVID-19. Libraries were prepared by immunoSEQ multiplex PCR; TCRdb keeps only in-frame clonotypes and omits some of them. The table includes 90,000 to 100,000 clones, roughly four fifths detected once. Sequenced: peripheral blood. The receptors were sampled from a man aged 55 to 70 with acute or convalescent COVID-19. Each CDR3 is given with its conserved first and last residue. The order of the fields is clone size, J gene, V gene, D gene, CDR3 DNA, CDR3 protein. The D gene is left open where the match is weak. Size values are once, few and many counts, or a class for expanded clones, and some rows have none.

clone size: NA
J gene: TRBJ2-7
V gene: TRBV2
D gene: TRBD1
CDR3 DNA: TGTGCCAGTGACAGGGGGCTAAACGAGCAGTACTTC
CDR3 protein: CASDRGLNEQYF

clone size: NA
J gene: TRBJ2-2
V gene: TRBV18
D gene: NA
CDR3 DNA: TGTGCCAGCTCACCGAGACACCCGAGAACCGGGGAGCTGTTTTTT
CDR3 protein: CASSPRHPRTGELFF

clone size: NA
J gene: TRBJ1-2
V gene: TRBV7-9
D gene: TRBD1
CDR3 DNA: TGTGCCAGCAGCTTGGGGACAGGGGGAGAGTACTATGGCTACACCTTC
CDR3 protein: CASSLGTGGEYYGYTF

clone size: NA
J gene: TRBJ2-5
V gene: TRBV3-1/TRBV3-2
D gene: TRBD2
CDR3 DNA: TGTGCCAGCCGTTTAGCGGGGGGCAACCAAGAGACCCAGTACTTC
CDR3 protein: CASRLAGGNQETQYF

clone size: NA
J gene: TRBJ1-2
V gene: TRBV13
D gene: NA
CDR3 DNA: TGTGCCAGCAGCTTAGGCCGGGGGGCAGGGGTTTATGGCTACACCTTC
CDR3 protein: CASSLGRGAGVYGYTF

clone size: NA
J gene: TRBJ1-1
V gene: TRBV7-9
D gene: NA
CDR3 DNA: TGTGCCAGCAGCTTACCGGGACTCCTGAACACTGAAGCTTTCTTT
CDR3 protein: CASSLPGLLNTEAFF

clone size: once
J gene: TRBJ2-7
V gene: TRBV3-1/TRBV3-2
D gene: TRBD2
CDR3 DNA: TGTGCCAGCAGCCAAGCGGGGGGGGTGGGCTCCTACGAGCAGTACTTC
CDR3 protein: CASSQAGGVGSYEQYF

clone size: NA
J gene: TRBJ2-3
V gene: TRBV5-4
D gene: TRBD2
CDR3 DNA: TGTGCCAGCAGCTCTCGTAGCGGGACGAACCCAGATACGCAGTATTTT
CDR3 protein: CASSSRSGTNPDTQYF

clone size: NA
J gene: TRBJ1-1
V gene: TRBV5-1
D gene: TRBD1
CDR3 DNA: TGCGCCAGCAGCTTACGGACAGGGGGTGACCAAACTGAAGCTTTCTTT
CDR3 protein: CASSLRTGGDQTEAFF

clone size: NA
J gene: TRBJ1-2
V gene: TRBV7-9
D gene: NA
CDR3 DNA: TGTGCCAGCAGCCTAGGCCACAGCTCTAACTATGGCTACACCTTC
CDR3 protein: CASSLGHSSNYGYTF

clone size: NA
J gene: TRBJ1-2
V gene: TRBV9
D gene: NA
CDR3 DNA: TGTGCCAGCAGCGTAGGTCAGGGCCCGTATGGCTACACCTTC
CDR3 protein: CASSVGQGPYGYTF

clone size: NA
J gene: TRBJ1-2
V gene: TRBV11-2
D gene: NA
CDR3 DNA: TGTGCCAGCAGCTTAAACAGGGTGACTGGCTACACCTTC
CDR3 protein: CASSLNRVTGYTF

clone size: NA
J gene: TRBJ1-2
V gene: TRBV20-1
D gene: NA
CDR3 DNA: TGCAGTGCTCCCGGGACACAGGGCTACACCTTC
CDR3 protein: CSAPGTQGYTF

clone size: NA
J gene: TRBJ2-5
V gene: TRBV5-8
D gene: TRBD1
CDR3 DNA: TGTGCCAGCAGCTCCCGGGACAGTTTCGGAGAGACCCAGTACTTC
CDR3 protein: CASSSRDSFGETQYF

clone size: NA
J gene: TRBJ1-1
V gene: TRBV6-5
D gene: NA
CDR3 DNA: TGTGCCAGCAGCCTCGGGGGGGGGCTTGAAGCTTTCTTT
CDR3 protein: CASSLGGGLEAFF

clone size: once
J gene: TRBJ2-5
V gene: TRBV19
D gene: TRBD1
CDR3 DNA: TGTGCCAGTAGTATGGGACAGAAAGAGACCCAGTACTTC
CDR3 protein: CASSMGQKETQYF

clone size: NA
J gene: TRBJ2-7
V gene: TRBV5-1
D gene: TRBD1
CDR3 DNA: TGCGCCAGCAGCACGGGACAGGGGGCGGTCGAGCAGTACTTC
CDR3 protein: CASSTGQGAVEQYF

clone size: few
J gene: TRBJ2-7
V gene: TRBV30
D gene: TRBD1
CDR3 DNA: TGTGCCTGGGGTAGATTTAAATTGGGGACAGGGGCCTACGAGCAGTACTTC
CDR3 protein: CAWGRFKLGTGAYEQYF

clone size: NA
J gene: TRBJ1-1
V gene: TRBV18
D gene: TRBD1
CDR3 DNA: TGTGCCAGCTCGCGGGACAGGGTGAACACTGAAGCTTTCTTT
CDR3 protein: CASSRDRVNTEAFF

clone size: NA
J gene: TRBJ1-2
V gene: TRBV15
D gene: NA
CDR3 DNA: TGTGCCACCAGCAGAGGCAGCCAGGGGACCTATGGCTACACCTTC
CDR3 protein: CATSRGSQGTYGYTF

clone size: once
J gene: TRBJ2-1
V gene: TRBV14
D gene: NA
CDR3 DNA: TGTGCCAGCAGCGCTGCCGGGGAGTCAAAGTTCTTC
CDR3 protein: CASSAAGESKFF

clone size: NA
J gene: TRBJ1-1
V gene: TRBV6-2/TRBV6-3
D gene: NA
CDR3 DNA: TGTGCCAGCAGTAAGTGGACGGGGAAATTGGGCACTGAAGCTTTCTTT
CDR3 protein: CASSKWTGKLGTEAFF

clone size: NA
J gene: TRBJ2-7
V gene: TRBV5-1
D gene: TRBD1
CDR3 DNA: TGCGCCAGCCAGGGGGACGGAAGTTCCTACGAGCAGTACTTC
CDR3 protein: CASQGDGSSYEQYF

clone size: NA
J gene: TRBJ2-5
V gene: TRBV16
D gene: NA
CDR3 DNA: TGTGCCAGCAGCCAATCTCGGGGCCAAGAGACCCAGTACTTC
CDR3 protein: CASSQSRGQETQYF

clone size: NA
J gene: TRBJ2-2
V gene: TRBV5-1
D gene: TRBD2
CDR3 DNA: TGCGCCAGCAGCCCCGGGACTAGCGGAAACACCGGGGAGCTGTTTTTT
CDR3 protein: CASSPGTSGNTGELFF

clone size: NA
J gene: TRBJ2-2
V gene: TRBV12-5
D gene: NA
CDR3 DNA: TGTGCTAGTGGTCCCGGTCCAACGGGAGGGGAGCTGTTTTTT
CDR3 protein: CASGPGPTGGELFF

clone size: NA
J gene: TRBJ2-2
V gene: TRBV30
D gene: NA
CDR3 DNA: TGTGCCTGCCTTCGGGGGTCCGGGGAGCTGTTTTTT
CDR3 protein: CACLRGSGELFF

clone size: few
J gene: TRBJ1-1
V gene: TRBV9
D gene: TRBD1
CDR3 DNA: TGTGCCAGCAGCGTTGGGGGACAGGGGGCTGAGGCTTTCTTT
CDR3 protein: CASSVGGQGAEAFF

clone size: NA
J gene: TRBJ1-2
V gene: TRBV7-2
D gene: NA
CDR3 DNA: TGTGCCAGCGCCCCGGGGAGGGTAGGCTACACCTTC
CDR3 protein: CASAPGRVGYTF

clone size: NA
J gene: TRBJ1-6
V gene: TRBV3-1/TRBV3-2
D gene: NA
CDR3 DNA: TGTGCCAGCAGCCCCGCGGGGGGCGCTTCGTCCTATAATTCACCCCTCCACTTT
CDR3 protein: CASSPAGGASSYNSPLHF

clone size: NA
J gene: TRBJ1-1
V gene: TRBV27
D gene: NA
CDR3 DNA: TGTGCCAGCAGTTTCCAGGGAAGAACTGAAGCTTTCTTT
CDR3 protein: CASSFQGRTEAFF

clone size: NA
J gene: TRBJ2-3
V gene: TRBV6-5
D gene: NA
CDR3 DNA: TGTGCCAGCAGGGACCGAGGGGGGGGCACAGATACGCAGTATTTT
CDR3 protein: CASRDRGGGTDTQYF

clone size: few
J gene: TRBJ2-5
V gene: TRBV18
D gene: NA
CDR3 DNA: TGTGCCAGCTCACTTGTGGAGAAAGAGACCCAGTACTTC
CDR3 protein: CASSLVEKETQYF

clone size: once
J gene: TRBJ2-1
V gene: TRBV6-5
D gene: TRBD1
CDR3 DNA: TGTGCCAGCAGTTACCCCAGGGGGAATGAGCAGTTCTTC
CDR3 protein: CASSYPRGNEQFF

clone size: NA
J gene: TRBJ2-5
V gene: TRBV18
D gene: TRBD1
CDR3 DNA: TGTGCCAGCTCACCAGACGCTGGGACAGGCCAAGAGACCCAGTACTTC
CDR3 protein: CASSPDAGTGQETQYF

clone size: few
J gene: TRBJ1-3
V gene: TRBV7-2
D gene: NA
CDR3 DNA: TGTGCCAGCAGGCCCGGACTGCCCTCTGGAAACACCATATATTTT
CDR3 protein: CASRPGLPSGNTIYF

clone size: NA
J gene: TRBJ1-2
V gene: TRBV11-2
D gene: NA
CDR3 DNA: TGTGCCAGCAGCATAGGGTCAGGGAATGGCTACACCTTC
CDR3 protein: CASSIGSGNGYTF

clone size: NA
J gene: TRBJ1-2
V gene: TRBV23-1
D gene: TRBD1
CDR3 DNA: TGCGCCAGCAGTTTCAGGAGGGGGCCTTATGGCTACACCTTC
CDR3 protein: CASSFRRGPYGYTF

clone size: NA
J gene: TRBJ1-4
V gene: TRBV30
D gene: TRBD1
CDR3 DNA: TGTGCCTGGAGTGGGACAGGGGATGAAAAACTGTTTTTT
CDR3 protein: CAWSGTGDEKLFF

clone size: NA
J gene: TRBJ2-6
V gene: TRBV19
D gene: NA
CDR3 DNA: TGTGCCAGTTCAGGACAGAGAACGTCCCGGGACTATTTTCCCTCTGGGGCCAACGTCCTGACTTTC
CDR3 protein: CASSGQRTSRDYFPSGANVLTF

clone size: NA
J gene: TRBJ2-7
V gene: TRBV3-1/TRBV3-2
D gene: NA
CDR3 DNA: TGTGCCAGCAGCCAAGCCGGGGGATCCTACGAGCAGTACTTC
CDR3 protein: CASSQAGGSYEQYF

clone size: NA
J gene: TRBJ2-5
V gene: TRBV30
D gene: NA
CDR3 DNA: TGTGCCTGGAGTGTCTATGAGACCCAGTACTTC
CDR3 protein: CAWSVYETQYF

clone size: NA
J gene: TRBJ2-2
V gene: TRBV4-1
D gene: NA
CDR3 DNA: TGCGCCAGCAGCCAAGAAGGGGTAACGAACACCGGGGAGCTGTTTTTT
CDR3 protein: CASSQEGVTNTGELFF

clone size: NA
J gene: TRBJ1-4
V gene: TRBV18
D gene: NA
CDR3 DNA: TGTGCCAGCTCACCACCGGGAGTTGGAGAAAAACTGTTTTTT
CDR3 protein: CASSPPGVGEKLFF

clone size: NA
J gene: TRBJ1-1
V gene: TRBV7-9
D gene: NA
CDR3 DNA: TGTGCCAGCAGCTTAGCCGGGGGATTTGAAGCTTTCTTT
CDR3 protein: CASSLAGGFEAFF

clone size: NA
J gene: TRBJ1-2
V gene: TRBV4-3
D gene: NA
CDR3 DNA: TGCGCCAGCAGCCAAGATCTTTACAGGAACTATGGCTACACCTTC
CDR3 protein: CASSQDLYRNYGYTF

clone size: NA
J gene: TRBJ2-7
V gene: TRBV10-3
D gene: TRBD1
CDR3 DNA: TGTGCCATCAGTGTCAGGGGTAAGACAGGGGGCTACGAGCAGTACTTC
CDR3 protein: CAISVRGKTGGYEQYF

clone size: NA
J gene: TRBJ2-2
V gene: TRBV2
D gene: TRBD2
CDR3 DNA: TGTGCCAGCAGTGAACTAGCGGGGGAGAACACCGGGGAGCTGTTTTTT
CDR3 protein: CASSELAGENTGELFF